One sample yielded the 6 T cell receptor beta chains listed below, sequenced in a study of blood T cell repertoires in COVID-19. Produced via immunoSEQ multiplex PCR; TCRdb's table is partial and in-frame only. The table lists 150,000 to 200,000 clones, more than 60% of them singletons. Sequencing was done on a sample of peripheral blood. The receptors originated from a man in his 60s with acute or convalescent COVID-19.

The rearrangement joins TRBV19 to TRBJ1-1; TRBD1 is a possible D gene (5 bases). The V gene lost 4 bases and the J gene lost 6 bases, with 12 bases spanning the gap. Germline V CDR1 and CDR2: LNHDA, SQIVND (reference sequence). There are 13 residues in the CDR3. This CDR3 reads CASSRVLGAEAFF. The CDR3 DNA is TGTGCCAGTAGTAGAGTTTTAGGGGCTGAAGCTTTCTTT.

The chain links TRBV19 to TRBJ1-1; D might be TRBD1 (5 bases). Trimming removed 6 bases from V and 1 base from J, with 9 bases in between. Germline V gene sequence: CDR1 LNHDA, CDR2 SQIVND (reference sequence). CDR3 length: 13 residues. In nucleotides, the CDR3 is TGTGCCAGTAGCTTTAGGGGGAACACTGAAGCTTTCTTT. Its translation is CASSFRGNTEAFF.

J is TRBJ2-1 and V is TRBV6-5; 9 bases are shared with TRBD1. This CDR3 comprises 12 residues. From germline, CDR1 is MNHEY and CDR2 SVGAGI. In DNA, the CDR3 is TGTGTCATCAACAGGGGGCCCAATGAGCAGTTCTTC. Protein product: CVINRGPNEQFF.

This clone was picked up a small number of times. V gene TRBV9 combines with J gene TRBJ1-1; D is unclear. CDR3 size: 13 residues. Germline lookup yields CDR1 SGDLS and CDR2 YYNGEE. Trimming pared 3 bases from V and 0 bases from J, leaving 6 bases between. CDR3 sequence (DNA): TGTGCCAGCAGCGGACTTATGAACACTGAAGCTTTCTTT. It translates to CASSGLMNTEAFF.

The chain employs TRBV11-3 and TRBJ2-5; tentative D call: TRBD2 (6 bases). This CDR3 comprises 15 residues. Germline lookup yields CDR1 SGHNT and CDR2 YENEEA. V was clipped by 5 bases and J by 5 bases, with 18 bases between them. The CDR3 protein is CASSTWDSGGETQYF. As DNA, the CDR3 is TGTGCCAGCAGCACCTGGGACTCCGGCGGGGAGACCCAGTACTTC. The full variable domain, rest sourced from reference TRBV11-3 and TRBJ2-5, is EAGVVQSPRYKIIEKKQPVAFWCNPISGHNTLYWYLQNLGQGPELLIRYENEEAVDDSQLPKDRFSAERLKGVDSTLKIQPAELGDSAVYLCASSTWDSGGETQYFGPGTRLLVL.

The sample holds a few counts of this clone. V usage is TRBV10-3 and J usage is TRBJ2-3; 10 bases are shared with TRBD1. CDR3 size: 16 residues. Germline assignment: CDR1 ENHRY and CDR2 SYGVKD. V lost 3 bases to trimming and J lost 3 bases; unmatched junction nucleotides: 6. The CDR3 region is CAISDAGTGETDTQYF. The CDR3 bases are TGTGCCATCAGTGATGCCGGGACAGGGGAGACAGATACGCAGTATTTT.